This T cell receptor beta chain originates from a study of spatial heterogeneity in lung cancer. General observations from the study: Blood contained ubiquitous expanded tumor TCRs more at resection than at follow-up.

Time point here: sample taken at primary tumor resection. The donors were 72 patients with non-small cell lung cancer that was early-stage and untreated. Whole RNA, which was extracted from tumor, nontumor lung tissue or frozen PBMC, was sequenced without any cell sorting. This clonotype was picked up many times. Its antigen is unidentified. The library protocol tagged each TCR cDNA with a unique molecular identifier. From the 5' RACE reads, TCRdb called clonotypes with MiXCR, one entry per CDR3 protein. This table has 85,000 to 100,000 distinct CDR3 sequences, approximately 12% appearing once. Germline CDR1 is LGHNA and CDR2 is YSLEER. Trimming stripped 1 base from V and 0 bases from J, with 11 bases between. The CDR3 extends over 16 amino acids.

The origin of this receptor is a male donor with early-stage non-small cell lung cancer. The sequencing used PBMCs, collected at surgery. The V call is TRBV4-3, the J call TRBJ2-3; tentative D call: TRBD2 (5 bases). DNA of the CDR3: TGCGCCAGCAGCCAAGCCGGGATTCCTAGCACAGATACGCAGTATTTT. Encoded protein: CASSQAGIPSTDTQYF.